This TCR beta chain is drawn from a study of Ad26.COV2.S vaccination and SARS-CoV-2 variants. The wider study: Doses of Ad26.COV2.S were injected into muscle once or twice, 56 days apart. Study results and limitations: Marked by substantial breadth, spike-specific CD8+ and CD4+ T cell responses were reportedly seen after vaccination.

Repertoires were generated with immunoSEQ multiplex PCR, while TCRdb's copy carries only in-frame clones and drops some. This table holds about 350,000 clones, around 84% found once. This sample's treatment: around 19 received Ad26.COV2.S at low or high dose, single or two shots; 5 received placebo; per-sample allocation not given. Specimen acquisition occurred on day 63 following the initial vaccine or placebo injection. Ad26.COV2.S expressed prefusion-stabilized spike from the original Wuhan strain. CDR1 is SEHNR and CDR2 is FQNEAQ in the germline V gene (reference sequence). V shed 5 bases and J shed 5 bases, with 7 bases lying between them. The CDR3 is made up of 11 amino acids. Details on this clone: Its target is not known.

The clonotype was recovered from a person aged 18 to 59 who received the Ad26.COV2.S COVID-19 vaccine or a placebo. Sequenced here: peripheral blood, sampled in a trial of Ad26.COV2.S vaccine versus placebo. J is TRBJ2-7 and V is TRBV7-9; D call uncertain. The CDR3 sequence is CASSPVDEQYF. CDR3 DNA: TGTGCCAGCAGCCCGGTCGACGAGCAGTACTTC.